A single sample gave rise to the 20 T cell receptor beta chains below, sequenced in a study of OX40 agonist ivuxolimab in advanced cancers. The table came from immunoSEQ multiplex PCR; TCRdb's copy has only in-frame clones and leaves some out. The table includes approximately 13,000 clones, over 75% detected once. The sample here was CD4+ or CD8+ T cells sorted from blood, taken in a trial of the OX40 agonist ivuxolimab. All receptors come from an adult with an advanced solid tumor such as melanoma, head and neck, liver or kidney cancer.

The V gene is TRBV4-1, the J gene TRBJ1-5; D gene uncertain. Trimming removed 3 bases from V and 6 bases from J, with 9 bases in between. The CDR3 sequence is 13 residues long. Germline values: CDR1 MGHRA, CDR2 YSYEKL. As DNA, the CDR3 is TGCGCCAGCAGCCAGGACCAAACTCAGCCCCAGCATTTT. Translated, it gives CASSQDQTQPQHF.

The J gene is TRBJ2-7, the V gene TRBV7-9; unclear D gene. The germline V gene encodes CDR1 SEHNR and CDR2 FQNEAQ (reference sequence). V was clipped by 5 bases and J by 5 bases, with 16 bases between them. CDR3 length equals 14 residues. The CDR3 here is CASSENDGPDEQYF. Written as DNA, the CDR3 is TGTGCCAGCAGCGAGAACGATGGACCCGACGAGCAGTACTTC.

This rearrangement joins TRBV2 to TRBJ2-1; 10 bases fit TRBD2. The trim removed 6 bases at V and 2 bases at J, leaving 4 bases unmatched. CDR3 length equals 15 residues. Germline CDR1 reads SNHLY; CDR2 reads FYNNEI. Written as DNA, the CDR3 is TGTGCCAGCAGCCCTAGCGGGGGAACCTACAATGAGCAGTTCTTC. It encodes CASSPSGGTYNEQFF.

The CDR3 coding sequence is TGCGCCAGCAGCCAAGACGCGGGGGCCTACGAGCAGTACTTC. Its translation: CASSQDAGAYEQYF. This rearrangement joins TRBV4-1 to TRBJ2-7; TRBD2 agrees at 7 bases. Germline trimming cut 0 bases from V and 2 bases from J; bases unmatched to any gene: 1. There are 14 residues in the CDR3. Germline CDR1 MGHRA, CDR2 YSYEKL.

V usage is TRBV9 and J usage is TRBJ2-2; TRBD2 matches 10 bases. The ends lost 6 bases at V and 6 bases at J; junction bases unmatched: 8. Germline V lookup: CDR1 SGDLS, CDR2 YYNGEE. The CDR3 runs to 15 residues. The CDR3 sequence: CASILKREGPGELFF. In nucleotides, the CDR3 is TGTGCCAGCATCCTAAAGCGGGAGGGCCCCGGGGAGCTGTTTTTT.

This chain joins TRBV7-8 and TRBJ2-1, with TRBD2 matching over 9 bases. V gave up 5 bases and J gave up 6 bases; unmatched junction bases: 8. The germline V gene encodes CDR1 SGHVS and CDR2 FQNEAQ. CDR3 size: 15 residues. The CDR3 protein is CASSPIAGAFNEQFF. The DNA for the CDR3 is TGTGCCAGCAGCCCTATAGCGGGAGCTTTCAATGAGCAGTTCTTC.

The chain combines TRBV6-4 with TRBJ1-4, with D unclear. The CDR3 extends over 15 amino acids. Germline lookup yields CDR1 MRHNA and CDR2 SNTAGT. V gave up 2 bases and J gave up 8 bases, with 15 bases separating them. CDR3 DNA: TGTGCCAGCAGTGACGCCCGGAGGGCCTGGGAAAAACTGTTTTTT. This codes for CASSDARRAWEKLFF.

About this clone: This clone may be a read error of a much larger clone one base away. The identical CDR3 is also encoded by other nucleotide sequences in the sample. The rearrangement joins TRBV4-1 to TRBJ1-1; D call uncertain. The CDR3 consists of 12 residues. Germline assignment: CDR1 MGHRA and CDR2 YSYEKL. Here the CDR3 DNA reads TGCGCCAGTAGCCAAGGAGGGTCTGAAGCTTTCTTT. This sequence encodes CASSQGGSEAFF.

The J gene is TRBJ2-7, the V gene TRBV27; 7 bases line up with TRBD2. Germline loops: CDR1 MNHEY, CDR2 SMNVEV (reference sequence). V lost 7 bases to trimming and J lost 3 bases; unmatched junction nucleotides: 15. There are 16 residues in the CDR3. The CDR3 protein is CASTPRRDYQDYEQYF. In nucleotides, the CDR3 is TGTGCCAGCACCCCTCGCCGGGACTACCAGGACTACGAGCAGTACTTC.

This rearrangement joins TRBV30 to TRBJ2-3, with TRBD2 matching 11 bases. In germline, CDR1 is GTSNPN, CDR2 SVGIG (reference sequence). Trimming at V came to 3 bases and at J to 1 base, leaving 12 bases not matched to a gene. This CDR3 is built from 18 residues. The CDR3 DNA sequence: TGTGCCTGGAGAGGACAACAAGGGACTAGCGGCCGCACAGATACGCAGTATTTT. Translation: CAWRGQQGTSGRTDTQYF.

The chain couples TRBV5-1 to TRBJ1-1; tentative D call: TRBD1 (6 bases). The CDR3 spans 15 residues. The V end lost 0 bases, the J end lost 0 bases, and 9 bases lay between the germline ends. The germline gives CDR1 SGHRS, CDR2 YFSETQ. CDR3 loop: CASSLDGQMNTEAFF. In DNA form, the CDR3 reads TGCGCCAGCAGCTTGGATGGACAGATGAACACTGAAGCTTTCTTT.

The gene calls are TRBV6-1 and TRBJ1-2, with TRBD1 matching 7 bases. V dropped 10 bases and J dropped 2; count of bases not matched to a gene: 13. Germline V CDR1 and CDR2: MNHNS, SASEGT. The CDR3 contains 15 residues. The CDR3 loop reads CATVGPQGENYGYTF. CDR3 in DNA: TGTGCCACTGTAGGCCCCCAGGGGGAGAACTATGGCTACACCTTC.

This clone appeared a few times. The V gene is TRBV7-9, the J gene TRBJ1-1; no definite D call. Trimming took off 6 bases at V and 1 base at J, with 3 bases between the two ends. This CDR3 is built from 11 residues. Germline-derived CDR1 and CDR2 are SEHNR and FQNEAQ (reference sequence). CDR3 sequence reads: CASRRNTEAFF. DNA for the CDR3: TGTGCCAGCAGGAGGAACACTGAAGCTTTCTTT.

This chain uses TRBV28 with TRBJ2-2; a weak D match, TRBD1 (6 bases). V lost 2 bases to trimming and J lost 3 bases, with 10 bases between them. The CDR3 sequence is 15 residues long. Germline V gene sequence: CDR1 MDHEN, CDR2 SYDVKM. CDR3 region: CASSLIQGYTGELFF. The CDR3 DNA sequence: TGTGCCAGCAGTTTAATACAGGGTTACACCGGGGAGCTGTTTTTT.

V is TRBV19 and J is TRBJ2-5, with 10 bases that match TRBD2. The trim removed 6 bases at V and 5 bases at J, leaving 9 bases unmatched. Germline CDR1 and CDR2: LNHDA and SQIVND (reference sequence). This CDR3 is built from 15 residues. CDR3 nucleotides: TGTGCCAGTAGCCCGGGACTAGCGACTGGTGAGACCCAGTACTTC. Its protein product is CASSPGLATGETQYF. The full variable domain, its missing parts supplied by reference TRBV19 and TRBJ2-5, is DGGITQSPKYLFRKEGQNVTLSCEQNLNHDAMYWYRQDPGQGLRLIYYSQIVNDFQKGDIAEGYSVSREKKESFPLTVTSAQKNPTAFYLCASSPGLATGETQYFGPGTRLLVL.

Written as DNA, the CDR3 is TGTGCCAGCAGGCAAGGGGGCTTCGACACTGAAGCTTTCTTT. It translates to CASRQGGFDTEAFF. The chain recombines TRBV6-5 with TRBJ1-1; 7 bases map to TRBD1. Trimming took 6 bases from V and 3 from J; bases not matched to a gene: 7. The CDR3 contains 14 residues. CDR1 and CDR2 (germline): MNHEY, SVGAGI.

In its sample, this clone was seen once. The rearrangement joins TRBV13 to TRBJ2-5, with 11 positions matching TRBD2. Germline V gives CDR1 PRHDT, CDR2 FYEKMQ (reference sequence). The CDR3 runs 15 residues. V trimming: 0 bases; J trimming: 5 bases; junction bases outside the gene matches: 2. CDR3 DNA: TGTGCCAGCAGCTTAGGACTAGCGGGAGTTGAGACCCAGTACTTC. This translates into CASSLGLAGVETQYF. Based on the CDR3 plus reference TRBV13 and TRBJ2-5, the full variable domain is AAGVIQSPRHLIKEKRETATLKCYPIPRHDTVYWYQQGPGQDPQFLISFYEKMQSDKGSIPDRFSAQQFSDYHSELNMSSLELGDSALYFCASSLGLAGVETQYFGPGTRLLVL.

This chain links TRBV28 with TRBJ2-7; 11 bases align to TRBD2. V trimming: 4 bases; J trimming: 9 bases; junction bases outside the gene matches: 17. The CDR3 loop spans 17 amino acids. Germline loops: CDR1 MDHEN, CDR2 SYDVKM. The CDR3 loop is CASSSPGLAGAAARQYF. CDR3 nucleotide sequence: TGTGCCAGCAGTTCGCCAGGACTAGCGGGTGCCGCAGCTCGGCAGTACTTC.

V gene TRBV11-3 combines with J gene TRBJ2-7; TRBD2 aligns across 7 bases. CDR3 length: 15 amino acids. CDR1 SGHNT and CDR2 YENEEA come from the germline V gene. V trimming: 6 bases; J trimming: 0 bases; junction bases outside the gene matches: 8. CDR3 amino acids: CASSASGAVSYEQYF. CDR3 bases: TGTGCCAGCAGTGCCAGCGGGGCCGTCTCCTACGAGCAGTACTTC.

This chain joins TRBV2 and TRBJ2-7; 9 bases align to TRBD1. Per the germline V gene, CDR1 is SNHLY and CDR2 is FYNNEI. V lost 2 bases to trimming and J lost 4 bases; unmatched junction nucleotides: 3. The CDR3 contains 14 residues. The CDR3 is CASSEPGQGYEQYF. The CDR3 DNA sequence: TGTGCCAGCAGTGAACCGGGACAGGGTTACGAGCAGTACTTC.